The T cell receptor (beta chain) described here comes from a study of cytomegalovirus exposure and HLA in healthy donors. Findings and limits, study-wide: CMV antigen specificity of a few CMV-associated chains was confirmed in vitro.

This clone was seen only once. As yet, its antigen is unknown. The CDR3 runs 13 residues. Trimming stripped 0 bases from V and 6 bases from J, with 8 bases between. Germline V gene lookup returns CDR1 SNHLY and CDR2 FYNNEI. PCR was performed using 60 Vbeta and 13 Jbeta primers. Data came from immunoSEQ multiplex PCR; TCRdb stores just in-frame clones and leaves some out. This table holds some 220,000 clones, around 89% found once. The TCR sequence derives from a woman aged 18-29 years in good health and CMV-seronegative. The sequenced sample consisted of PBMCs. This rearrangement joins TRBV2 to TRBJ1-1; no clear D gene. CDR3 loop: CASSEARASEAFF. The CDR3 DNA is TGTGCCAGCAGTGAAGCGCGAGCCTCTGAAGCTTTCTTT.